Below, one T cell receptor (beta chain) is given with its context. Its specificity is unknown. The read is 3 residues too short to cover the CDR3 end, so that end is filled in from the germline J gene. Sequencing was performed with immunoSEQ multiplex PCR; in TCRdb, only in-frame clones are kept and a portion is missing. This sample carries around 14,000 clones and no singletons, and more than 7% goes to the top ten. This specimen belongs to a study of T cell clonality in common variable immunodeficiency. Overall study findings and caveats: Compared with controls, CVID subjects had fewer shared TCRbeta clones. Reportedly, TCR beta sequences from common variable immunodeficiency showed fewer deletions and N-nucleotide insertions.

Trimming shortened V by 3 bases and J by 2 bases, and 7 bases separated the two germline ends. Looked up from germline, CDR1 is LNHDA and CDR2 is SQIVND (reference sequence). This CDR3 comprises 13 residues. The V call is TRBV19, the J call TRBJ1-2; D perhaps matches TRBD1 (6 bases). Sequenced: peripheral blood mononuclear cells. The TCR comes from a human donor with common variable immunodeficiency. The CDR3 protein is CASSMGANYGYTF. The CDR3 DNA, read in part, is TGTGCCAGTAGTATGGGGGCCAACTATGGC.